This T cell receptor beta chain was sequenced in a study of CD8+ T cells in alopecia areata. Stated treatment: oral pan-JAK inhibitor, 5-10 mg twice daily. Once RNA had been extracted, it was reverse transcribed into cDNA to act as the sequencing template. Using immunoSEQ multiplex PCR, the repertoire was profiled, and TCRdb retains in-frame clones only, with some absent. The sample contains roughly 190,000 clones, 45% to 65% of which appear only once. Germline loops: CDR1 MNHEY, CDR2 SMNVEV (reference sequence). With 3 bases removed from V and 0 bases from J, the gap between germline ends came to 9 bases. The CDR3 has 14 residues.

The receptor's source is a human donor with alopecia areata. This material consisted of CD4+ T cells sorted from blood, taken at week 4, from a patient treated with tofacitinib. J is TRBJ2-7 and V is TRBV27, with a possible D match to TRBD2 (5 bases). CDR3 bases: TGTGCCAGCAGTTTGGGCGGGCCCTCCTACGAGCAGTACTTC. This gives the protein CASSLGGPSYEQYF.